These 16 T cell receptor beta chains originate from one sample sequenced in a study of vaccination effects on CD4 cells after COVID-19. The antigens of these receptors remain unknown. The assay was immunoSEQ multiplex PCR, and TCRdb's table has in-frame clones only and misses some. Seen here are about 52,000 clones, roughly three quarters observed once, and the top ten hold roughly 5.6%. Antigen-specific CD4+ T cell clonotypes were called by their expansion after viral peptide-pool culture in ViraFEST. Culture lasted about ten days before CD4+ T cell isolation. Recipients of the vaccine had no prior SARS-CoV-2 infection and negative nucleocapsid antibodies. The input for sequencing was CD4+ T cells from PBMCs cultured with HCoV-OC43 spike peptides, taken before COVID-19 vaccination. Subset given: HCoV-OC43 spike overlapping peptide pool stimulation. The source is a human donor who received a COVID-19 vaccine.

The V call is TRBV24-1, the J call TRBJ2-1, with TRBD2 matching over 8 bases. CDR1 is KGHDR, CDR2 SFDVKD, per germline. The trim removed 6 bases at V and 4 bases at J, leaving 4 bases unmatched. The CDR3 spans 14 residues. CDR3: CATSLAGLYNEQFF. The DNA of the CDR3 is TGTGCCACCAGTTTAGCGGGGCTGTACAATGAGCAGTTCTTC.

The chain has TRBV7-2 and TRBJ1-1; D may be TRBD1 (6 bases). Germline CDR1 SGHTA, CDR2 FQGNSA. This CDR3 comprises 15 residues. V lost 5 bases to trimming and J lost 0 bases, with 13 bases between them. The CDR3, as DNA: TGTGCCAGCAGCACCCGGACAGAGTTGAACACTGAAGCTTTCTTT. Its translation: CASSTRTELNTEAFF.

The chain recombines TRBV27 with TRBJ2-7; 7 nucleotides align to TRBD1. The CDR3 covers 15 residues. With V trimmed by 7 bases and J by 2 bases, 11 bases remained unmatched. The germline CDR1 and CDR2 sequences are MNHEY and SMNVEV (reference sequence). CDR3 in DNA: TGTGCCAGCAAGAGGGCAACAGGGGCCGCCTACGAGCAGTACGTC. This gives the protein CASKRATGAAYEQYV.

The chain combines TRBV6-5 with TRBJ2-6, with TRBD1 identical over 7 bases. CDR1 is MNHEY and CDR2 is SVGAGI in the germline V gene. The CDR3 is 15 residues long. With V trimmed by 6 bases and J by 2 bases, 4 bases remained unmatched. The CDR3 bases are TGTGCCAGCAGGCGCGACAGGGCTGGGGCCAACGTCCTGACTTTC. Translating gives CASRRDRAGANVLTF.

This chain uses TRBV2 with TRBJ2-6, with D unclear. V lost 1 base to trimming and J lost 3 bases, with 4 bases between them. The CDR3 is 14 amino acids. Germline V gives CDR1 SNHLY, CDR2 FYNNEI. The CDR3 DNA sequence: TGTGCCAGCAGTGAAGGGGGTGGGGCCAACGTCCTGACTTTC. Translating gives CASSEGGGANVLTF.

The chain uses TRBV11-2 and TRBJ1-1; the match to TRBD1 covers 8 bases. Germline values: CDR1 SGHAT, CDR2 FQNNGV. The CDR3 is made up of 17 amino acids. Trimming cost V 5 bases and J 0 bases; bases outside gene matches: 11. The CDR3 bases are TGTGCCAGCAGCCTCTTAGACAGGGGAGAAATGAACACTGAAGCTTTCTTT. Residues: CASSLLDRGEMNTEAFF.

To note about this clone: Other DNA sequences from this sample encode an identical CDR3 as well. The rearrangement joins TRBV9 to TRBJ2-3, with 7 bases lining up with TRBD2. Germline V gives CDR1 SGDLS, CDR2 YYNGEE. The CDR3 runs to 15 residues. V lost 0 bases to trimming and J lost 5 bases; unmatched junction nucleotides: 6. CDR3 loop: CASSVVTSSGDTQYF. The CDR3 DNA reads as TGTGCCAGCAGCGTAGTGACTAGCAGCGGAGATACGCAGTATTTT.

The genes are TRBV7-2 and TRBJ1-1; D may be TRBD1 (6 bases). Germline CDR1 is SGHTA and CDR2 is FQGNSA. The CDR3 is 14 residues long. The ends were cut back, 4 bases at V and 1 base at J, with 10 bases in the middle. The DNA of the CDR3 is TGTGCCAGCAGCTGGGGGGGGCGGAACACTGAAGCTTTCTTT. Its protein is CASSWGGRNTEAFF. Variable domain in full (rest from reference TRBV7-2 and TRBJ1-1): GAGVSQSPSNKVTEKGKDVELRCDPISGHTALYWYRQSLGQGLEFLIYFQGNSAPDKSGLPSDRFSAERTGGSVSTLTIQRTQQEDSAVYLCASSWGGRNTEAFFGQGTRLTVV.

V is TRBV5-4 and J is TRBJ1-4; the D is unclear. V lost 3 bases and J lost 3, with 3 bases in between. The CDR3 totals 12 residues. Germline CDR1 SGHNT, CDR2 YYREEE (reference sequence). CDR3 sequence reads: CASSYPNEKLFF. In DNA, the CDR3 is TGTGCCAGCAGCTATCCTAATGAAAAACTGTTTTTT.

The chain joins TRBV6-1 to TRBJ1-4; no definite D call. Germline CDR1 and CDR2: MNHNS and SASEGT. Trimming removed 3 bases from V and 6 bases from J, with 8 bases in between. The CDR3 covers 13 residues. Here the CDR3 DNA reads TGTGCCAGCAGTGACAGTGCGGATGAAAAACTGTTTTTT. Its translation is CASSDSADEKLFF.

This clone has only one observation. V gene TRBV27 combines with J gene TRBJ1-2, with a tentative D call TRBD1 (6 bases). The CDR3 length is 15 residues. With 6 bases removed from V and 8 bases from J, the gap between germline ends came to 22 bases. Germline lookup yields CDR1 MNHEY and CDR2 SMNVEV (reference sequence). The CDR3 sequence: CASRRDFGRGDGYTF. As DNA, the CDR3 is TGTGCCAGCAGGAGAGATTTCGGCAGGGGTGACGGCTACACCTTC.

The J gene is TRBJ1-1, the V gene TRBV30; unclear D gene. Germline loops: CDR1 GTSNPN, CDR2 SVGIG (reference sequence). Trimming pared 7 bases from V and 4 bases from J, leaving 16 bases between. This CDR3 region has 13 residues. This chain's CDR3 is CAFKWGDSTEAFF. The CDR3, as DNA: TGTGCCTTTAAATGGGGAGATAGCACTGAAGCTTTCTTT.

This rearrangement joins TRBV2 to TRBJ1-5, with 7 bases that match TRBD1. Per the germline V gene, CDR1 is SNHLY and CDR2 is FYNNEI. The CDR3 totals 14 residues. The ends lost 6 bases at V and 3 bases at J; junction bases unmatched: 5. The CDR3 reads CASRVGTANQPQHF. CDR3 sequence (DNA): TGTGCCAGCAGAGTCGGGACAGCCAATCAGCCCCAGCATTTT.

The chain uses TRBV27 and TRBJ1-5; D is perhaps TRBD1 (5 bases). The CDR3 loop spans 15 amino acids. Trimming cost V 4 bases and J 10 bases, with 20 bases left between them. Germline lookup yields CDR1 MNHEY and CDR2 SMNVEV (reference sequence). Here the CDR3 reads CASSYGRPSQGPQHF. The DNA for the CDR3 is TGTGCCAGCAGTTACGGGAGACCGTCCCAGGGACCCCAGCATTTT.

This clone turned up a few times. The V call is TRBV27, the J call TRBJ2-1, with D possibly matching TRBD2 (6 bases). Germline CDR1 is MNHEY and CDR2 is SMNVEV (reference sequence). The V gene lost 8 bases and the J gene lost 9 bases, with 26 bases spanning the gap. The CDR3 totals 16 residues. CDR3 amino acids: CASYSIRDSKSGEQFF. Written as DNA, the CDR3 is TGTGCCAGCTATTCTATCCGGGACTCAAAGTCGGGTGAGCAGTTCTTC.

The CDR3 bases are TGTGCCAGCAGTGAACGAGGTTATGGCACTGAAGCTTTCTTT. It is translated as CASSERGYGTEAFF. J is TRBJ1-1 and V is TRBV2; D uncertain. Germline V gene data show CDR1 as SNHLY and CDR2 as FYNNEI. There are 14 residues in the CDR3. V gave up 2 bases and J gave up 4 bases, with 11 bases separating them. Filled out from reference TRBV2 and TRBJ1-1, the complete variable domain reads EPEVTQTPSHQVTQMGQEVILRCVPISNHLYFYWYRQILGQKVEFLVSFYNNEISEKSEIFDDQFSVERPDGSNFTLKIRSTKLEDSAMYFCASSERGYGTEAFFGQGTRLTVV.